This TCR beta chain emerged from a study of T cell repertoires in ileal Crohn's disease. TCRdb's table, derived via immunoSEQ multiplex PCR, lists solely in-frame clones and lacks some. Among 7,500 to 9,500 clones listed, roughly 85% were seen once. Trimming removed 4 bases at V and 7 bases at J, with 13 bases between. This CDR3 has 13 amino acids. The germline CDR1 and CDR2 sequences are MNHEY and SMNVEV (reference sequence). The time point: neoterminal ileum biopsy at postoperative endoscopy, about 6 months after surgery. The rearrangement links TRBV27 to TRBJ1-1; D may be TRBD1 (6 bases). The sequenced sample was ileal tissue. The clonotype originates from an adult with Crohn's disease. The CDR3 bases are TGTGCCAGCAGTTGGGGGGGCTCAAGTGAAGCTTTCTTT. Translation: CASSWGGSSEAFF.